The sequence of this TCR beta chain was determined in a study of cytomegalovirus exposure and HLA in healthy donors. Looking at the study overall: Genetic ancestry analysis placed 75% to 85% of the 398 donors that were genotyped in the Caucasian-associated cluster. Findings and limits, study-wide: Using a false discovery rate of 0.05, a later analysis showed that 15,000 to 20,000 TCR beta sequences were associated with HLA alleles.

The PCR made use of 60 Vbeta and 13 Jbeta primers. Using immunoSEQ multiplex PCR, the repertoire was profiled, and TCRdb retains in-frame clones only, with some absent. The table shows 110,000 or so clones, with 74% occurring only once. On this clone itself: The antigen is undetermined.

Donors had nominal health at sampling but likely had unrecorded immune exposures. V was clipped by 3 bases and J by 6 bases; unmatched bases: 8. Germline V lookup: CDR1 GTSNPN, CDR2 SVGIG (reference sequence). The CDR3 loop spans 14 amino acids. Sequenced input: PBMCs. This clonotype originated in a woman aged 40 to 50 in good health and CMV-seropositive. The chain employs TRBV30 and TRBJ1-2; 9 nucleotides align to TRBD1. DNA for the CDR3: TGTGCCTGGAGGAGAACAGGGGGCGCCGATGGCTACACCTTC. Translation gives CAWRRTGGADGYTF.